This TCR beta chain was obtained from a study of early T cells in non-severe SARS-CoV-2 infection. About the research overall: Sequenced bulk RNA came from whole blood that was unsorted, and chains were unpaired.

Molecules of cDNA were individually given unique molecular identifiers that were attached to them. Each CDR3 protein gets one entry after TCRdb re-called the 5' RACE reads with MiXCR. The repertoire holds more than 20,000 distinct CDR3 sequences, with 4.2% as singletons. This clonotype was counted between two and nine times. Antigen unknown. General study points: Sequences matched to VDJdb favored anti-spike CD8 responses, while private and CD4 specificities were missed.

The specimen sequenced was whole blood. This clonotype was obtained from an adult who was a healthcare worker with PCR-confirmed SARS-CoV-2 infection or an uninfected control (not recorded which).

The CDR3 protein is CASSSRRGPGGELFF. The CDR3, as DNA: TGTGCCAGCAGCTCTCGGAGGGGGCCGGGCGGGGAGCTGTTTTTT. The chain couples TRBV5-4 to TRBJ2-2, with D possibly TRBD1 on 7 matching bases. The germline gives CDR1 SGHNT, CDR2 YYREEE (reference sequence). V lost 3 bases, J lost 7 bases, and 16 bases lay in between. The CDR3 runs 15 residues.